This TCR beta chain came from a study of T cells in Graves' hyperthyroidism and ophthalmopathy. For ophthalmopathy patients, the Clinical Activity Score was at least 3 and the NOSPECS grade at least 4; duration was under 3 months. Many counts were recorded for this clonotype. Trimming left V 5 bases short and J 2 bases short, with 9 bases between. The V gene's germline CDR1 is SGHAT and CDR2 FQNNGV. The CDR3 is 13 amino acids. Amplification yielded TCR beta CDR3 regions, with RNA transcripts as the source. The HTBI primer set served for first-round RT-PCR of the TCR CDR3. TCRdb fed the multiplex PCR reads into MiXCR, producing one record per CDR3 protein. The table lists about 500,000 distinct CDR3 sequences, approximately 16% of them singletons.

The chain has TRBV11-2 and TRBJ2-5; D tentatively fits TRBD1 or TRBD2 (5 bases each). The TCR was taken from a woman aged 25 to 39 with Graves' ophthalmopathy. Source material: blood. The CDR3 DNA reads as TGTGCCAGCAGCCCCGGGACGCAAGAGACCCAGTACTTC. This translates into CASSPGTQETQYF.